This T cell receptor beta chain was obtained from a study of T cells after yellow fever vaccination. The sample holds a few counts of this clonotype. Its cognate antigen is unknown. Production of TCR cDNA was by 5'RACE template switching, which also added a universal primer site and UMIs. One entry per CDR3 protein results from TCRdb running MiXCR on the 5' RACE reads. The table has under 550,000 distinct CDR3 sequences, 20% to 25% seen once; the top ten hold around 17%. CDR1 SGHVS and CDR2 FNYEAQ come from the germline V gene. V dropped 1 base and J dropped 7 bases, with 14 bases sitting between them. The CDR3 is 15 amino acids. Findings of the study overall: The study re-detected most primary-vaccination clones after the booster (approximately 96% CD4, roughly 88% CD8).

This specimen consisted of PBMCs, obtained roughly 23 days after the first yellow fever vaccination. The genes are TRBV7-6 and TRBJ2-1, with D possibly being TRBD1 or TRBD2 (6 bases each). The clonotype originates from a man younger than 35 who received the YFV17D yellow fever vaccine. CDR3 sequence (DNA): TGTGCCAGCAGCTTAGGTGGGGGGCCGCTGAATGAGCAGTTCTTC. Translating it yields CASSLGGGPLNEQFF. Full variable domain (rest looked up from reference TRBV7-6 and TRBJ2-1): GAGVSQSPRYKVTKRGQDVALRCDPISGHVSLYWYRQALGQGPEFLTYFNYEAQQDKSGLPNDRFSAERPEGSISTLTIQRTEQRDSAMYRCASSLGGGPLNEQFFGPGTRLTVL.